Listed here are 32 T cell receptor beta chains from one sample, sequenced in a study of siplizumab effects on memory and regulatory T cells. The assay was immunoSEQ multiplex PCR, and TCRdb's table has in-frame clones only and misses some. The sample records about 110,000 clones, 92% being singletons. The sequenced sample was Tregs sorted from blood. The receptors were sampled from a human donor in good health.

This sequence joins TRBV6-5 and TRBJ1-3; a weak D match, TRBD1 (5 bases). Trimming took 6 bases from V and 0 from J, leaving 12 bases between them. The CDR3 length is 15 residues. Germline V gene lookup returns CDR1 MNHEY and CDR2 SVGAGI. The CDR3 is CASRALGPSGNTIYF. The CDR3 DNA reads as TGTGCCAGCAGAGCCTTGGGGCCCTCTGGAAACACCATATATTTT.

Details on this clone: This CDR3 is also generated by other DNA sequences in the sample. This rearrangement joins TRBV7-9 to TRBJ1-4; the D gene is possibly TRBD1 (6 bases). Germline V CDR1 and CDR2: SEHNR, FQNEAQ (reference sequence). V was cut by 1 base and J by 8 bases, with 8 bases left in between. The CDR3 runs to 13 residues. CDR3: CASSLDQGEKLFF. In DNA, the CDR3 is TGTGCCAGCAGCTTAGATCAGGGGGAAAAACTGTTTTTT.

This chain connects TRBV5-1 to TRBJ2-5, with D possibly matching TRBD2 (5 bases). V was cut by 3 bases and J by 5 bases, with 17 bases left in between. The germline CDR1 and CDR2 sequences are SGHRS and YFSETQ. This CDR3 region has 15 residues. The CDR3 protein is CASSWAPGIGETQYF. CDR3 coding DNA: TGCGCCAGCAGCTGGGCCCCGGGGATTGGGGAGACCCAGTACTTC.

CDR3 DNA: TGCGCCAGCAGCTACAGGGGGGCCCCCTCGGAGACCCAGTACTTC. Translated: CASSYRGAPSETQYF. The chain has TRBV5-1 and TRBJ2-5; 8 bases map to TRBD1. CDR1 and CDR2 (germline): SGHRS, YFSETQ. Trimming at V came to 3 bases and at J to 5 bases, leaving 9 bases not matched to a gene. The CDR3 sequence is 15 residues long.

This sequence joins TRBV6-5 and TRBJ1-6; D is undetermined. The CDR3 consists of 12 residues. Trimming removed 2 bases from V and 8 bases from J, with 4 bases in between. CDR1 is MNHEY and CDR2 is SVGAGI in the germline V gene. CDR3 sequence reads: CASSYTDSPLHF. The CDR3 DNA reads TGTGCCAGCAGTTACACGGATTCACCCCTCCACTTT.

As DNA, the CDR3 is TGCGCCAGCAGCTTTCTGCAGTCCGGGGATACGCAGTATTTT. Encoded protein: CASSFLQSGDTQYF. This chain links TRBV5-1 with TRBJ2-3, with D hard to call. The V gene lost 2 bases and the J gene lost 6 bases, with 13 bases spanning the gap. The CDR3 has 14 amino acids. Germline V gives CDR1 SGHRS, CDR2 YFSETQ. The full variable domain, with the rest looked up from reference TRBV5-1 and TRBJ2-3, is KAGVTQTPRYLIKTRGQQVTLSCSPISGHRSVSWYQQTPGQGLQFLFEYFSETQRNKGNFPGRFSGRQFSNSRSEMNVSTLELGDSALYLCASSFLQSGDTQYFGPGTRLTVL.

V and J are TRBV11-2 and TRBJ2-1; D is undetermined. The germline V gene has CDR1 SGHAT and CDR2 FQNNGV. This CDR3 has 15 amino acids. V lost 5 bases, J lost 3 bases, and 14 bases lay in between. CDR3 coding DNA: TGTGCCAGCAGCCCCGCCCGGCGGTTCTACAATGAGCAGTTCTTC. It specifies CASSPARRFYNEQFF.

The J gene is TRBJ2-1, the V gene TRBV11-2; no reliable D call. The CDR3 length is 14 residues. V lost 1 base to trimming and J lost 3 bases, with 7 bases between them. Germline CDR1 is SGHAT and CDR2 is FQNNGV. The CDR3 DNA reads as TGTGCCAGCAGCTTAGCGGGCCTCTACAATGAGCAGTTCTTC. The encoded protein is CASSLAGLYNEQFF.

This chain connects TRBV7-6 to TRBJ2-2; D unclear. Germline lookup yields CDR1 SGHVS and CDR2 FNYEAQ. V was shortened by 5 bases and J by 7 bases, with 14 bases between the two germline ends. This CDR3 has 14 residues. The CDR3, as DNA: TGTGCCAGCAGCCTCCCCCCCCGCCACGGGGAGCTGTTTTTT. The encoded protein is CASSLPPRHGELFF.

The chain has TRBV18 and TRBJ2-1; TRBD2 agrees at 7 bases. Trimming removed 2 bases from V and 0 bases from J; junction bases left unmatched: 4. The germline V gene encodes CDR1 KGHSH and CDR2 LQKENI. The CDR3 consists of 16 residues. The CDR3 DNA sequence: TGTGCCAGCTCACCAGCTAGCGGAGTCTCCTACAATGAGCAGTTCTTC. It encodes CASSPASGVSYNEQFF.

The CDR3 spells CASSPLNNEKLFF. CDR3 DNA sequence: TGTGCCAGCTCCCCGCTTAATAATGAAAAACTGTTTTTT. V usage is TRBV18 and J usage is TRBJ1-4; D remains ambiguous. V lost 6 bases and J lost 4, with 9 bases in between. Germline V gene lookup returns CDR1 KGHSH and CDR2 LQKENI. The CDR3 is made up of 13 amino acids.

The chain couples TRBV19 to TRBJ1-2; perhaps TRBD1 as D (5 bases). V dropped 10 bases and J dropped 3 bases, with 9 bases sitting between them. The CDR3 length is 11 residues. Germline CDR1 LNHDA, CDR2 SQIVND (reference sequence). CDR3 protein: CAKGPDYGYTF. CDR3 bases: TGTGCCAAGGGACCTGACTATGGCTACACCTTC. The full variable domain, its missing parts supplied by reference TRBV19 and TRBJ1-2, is DGGITQSPKYLFRKEGQNVTLSCEQNLNHDAMYWYRQDPGQGLRLIYYSQIVNDFQKGDIAEGYSVSREKKESFPLTVTSAQKNPTAFYLCAKGPDYGYTFGSGTRLTVV.

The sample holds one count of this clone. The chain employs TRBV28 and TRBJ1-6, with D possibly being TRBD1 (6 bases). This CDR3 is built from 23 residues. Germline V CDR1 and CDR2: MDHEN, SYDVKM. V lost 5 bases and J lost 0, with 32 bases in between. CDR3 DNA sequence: TGTGCCAGCAGTCCCGAACGGGGCAGGTGGCAGCCCCAAGGGGGCTCCTATAATTCACCCCTCCACTTT. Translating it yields CASSPERGRWQPQGGSYNSPLHF.

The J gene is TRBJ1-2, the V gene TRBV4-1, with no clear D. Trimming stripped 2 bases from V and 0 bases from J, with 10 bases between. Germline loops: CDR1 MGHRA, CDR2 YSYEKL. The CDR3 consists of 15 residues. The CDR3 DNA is TGCGCCAGCAGCCAATTATTCATACCTAACTATGGCTACACCTTC. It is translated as CASSQLFIPNYGYTF.

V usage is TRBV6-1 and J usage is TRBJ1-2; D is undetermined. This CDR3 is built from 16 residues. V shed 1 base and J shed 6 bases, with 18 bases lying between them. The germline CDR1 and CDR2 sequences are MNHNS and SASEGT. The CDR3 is CASSEVGSGVPNGYTF. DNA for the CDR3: TGTGCCAGCAGTGAAGTGGGGTCGGGAGTACCTAATGGCTACACCTTC.

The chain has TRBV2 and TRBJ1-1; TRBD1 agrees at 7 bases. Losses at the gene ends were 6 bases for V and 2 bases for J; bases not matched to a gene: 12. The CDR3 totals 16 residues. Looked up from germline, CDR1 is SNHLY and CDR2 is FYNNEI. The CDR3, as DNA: TGTGCCAGCAGCCCGAACCCTACAGGGGCAAACACTGAAGCTTTCTTT. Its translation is CASSPNPTGANTEAFF.

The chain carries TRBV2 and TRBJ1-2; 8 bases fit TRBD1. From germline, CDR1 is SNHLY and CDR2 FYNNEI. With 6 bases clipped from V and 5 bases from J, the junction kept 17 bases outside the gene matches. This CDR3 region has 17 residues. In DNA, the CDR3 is TGTGCCAGCAGCTTAGAGTGGACAGGGCCAAGCGAGTATGGCTACACCTTC. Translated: CASSLEWTGPSEYGYTF.

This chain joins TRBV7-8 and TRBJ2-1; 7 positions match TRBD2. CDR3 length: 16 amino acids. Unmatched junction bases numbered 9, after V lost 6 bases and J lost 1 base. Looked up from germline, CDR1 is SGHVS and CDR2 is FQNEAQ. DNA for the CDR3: TGTGCCAGCAGACCCAGCGGGGCCGGATCCTACAATGAGCAGTTCTTC. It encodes CASRPSGAGSYNEQFF.

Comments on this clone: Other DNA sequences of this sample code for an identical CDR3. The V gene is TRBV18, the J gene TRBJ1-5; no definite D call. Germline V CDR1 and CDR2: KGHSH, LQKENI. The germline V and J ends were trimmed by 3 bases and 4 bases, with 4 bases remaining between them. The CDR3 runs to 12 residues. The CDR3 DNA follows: TGTGCCAGCTCACCGGGTAATCAGCCCCAGCATTTT. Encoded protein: CASSPGNQPQHF.

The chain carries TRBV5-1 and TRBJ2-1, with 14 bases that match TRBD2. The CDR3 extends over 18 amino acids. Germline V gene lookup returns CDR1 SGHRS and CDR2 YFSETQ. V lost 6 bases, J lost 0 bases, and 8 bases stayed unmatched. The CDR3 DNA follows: TGCGCCAGCAAGGCTAGGACTAGCGGGGGGAACTCCTACAATGAGCAGTTCTTC. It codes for CASKARTSGGNSYNEQFF.

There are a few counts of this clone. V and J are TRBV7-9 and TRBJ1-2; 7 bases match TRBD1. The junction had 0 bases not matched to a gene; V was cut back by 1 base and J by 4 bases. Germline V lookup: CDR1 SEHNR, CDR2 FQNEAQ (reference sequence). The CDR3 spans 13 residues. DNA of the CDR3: TGTGCCAGCAGCTTAGGACAGGGCTATGGCTACACCTTC. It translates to CASSLGQGYGYTF.

The CDR3 region is CASSPWRQQETQYF. The CDR3 nucleotides read TGTGCCAGCTCACCATGGCGGCAGCAAGAGACCCAGTACTTC. The chain carries TRBV18 and TRBJ2-5; D is undetermined. Per germline, CDR1 KGHSH and CDR2 LQKENI. V lost 2 bases and J lost 2, with 9 bases in between. CDR3 length: 14 amino acids.

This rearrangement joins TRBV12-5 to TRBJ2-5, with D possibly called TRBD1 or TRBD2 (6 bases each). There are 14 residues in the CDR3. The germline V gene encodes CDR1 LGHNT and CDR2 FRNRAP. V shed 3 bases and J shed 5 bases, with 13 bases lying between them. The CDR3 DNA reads TGTGCTAGTGGTTTCATCCCCGGGGGCGAGACCCAGTACTTC. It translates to CASGFIPGGETQYF.

CDR3 in amino acids: CASSISAGAALPHGYTF. CDR3 DNA: TGTGCCAGTAGTATTTCGGCCGGGGCAGCCCTCCCACATGGCTACACCTTC. The V call is TRBV19, the J call TRBJ1-2; D may be TRBD1 (5 bases). Germline CDR1 and CDR2: LNHDA and SQIVND (reference sequence). This CDR3 has 17 residues. Trimming left V 3 bases short and J 6 bases short, with 23 bases between.

CDR3 DNA sequence: TGTGCCAGCAGCCCTTGGACAGGGGTTGGCAATGAGCAGTTCTTC. This sequence encodes CASSPWTGVGNEQFF. The chain has TRBV5-6 and TRBJ2-1; TRBD1 matches 9 bases. The CDR3 has 15 amino acids. The V and J ends lost 4 bases and 6 bases, in that order; junction bases with no gene match: 8. Germline V gene sequence: CDR1 SGHDT, CDR2 YYEEEE.

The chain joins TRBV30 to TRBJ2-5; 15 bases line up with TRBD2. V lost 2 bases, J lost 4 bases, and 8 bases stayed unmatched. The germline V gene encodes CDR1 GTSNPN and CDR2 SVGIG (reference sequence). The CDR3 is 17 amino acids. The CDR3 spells CAWSRTSGRAMSETQYF. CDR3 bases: TGTGCCTGGAGTAGGACTAGCGGGAGGGCAATGTCAGAGACCCAGTACTTC.

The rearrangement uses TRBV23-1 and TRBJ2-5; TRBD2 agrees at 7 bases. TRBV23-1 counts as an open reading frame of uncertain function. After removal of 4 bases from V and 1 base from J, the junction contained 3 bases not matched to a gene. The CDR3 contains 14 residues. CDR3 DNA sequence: TGCGCCAGCAGTCCCAGCGGGACCCAAGAGACCCAGTACTTC. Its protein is CASSPSGTQETQYF.

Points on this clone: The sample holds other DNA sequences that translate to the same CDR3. The CDR3 coding sequence is TGCGCCAGCAGCTTGGGGACCGTGAACACTGAAGCTTTCTTT. It translates to CASSLGTVNTEAFF. The chain links TRBV5-1 to TRBJ1-1; D is uncertain. This CDR3 has 14 residues. Germline V CDR1 and CDR2: SGHRS, YFSETQ. Deletions cut 0 bases from V and 0 bases from J, with 6 bases between.

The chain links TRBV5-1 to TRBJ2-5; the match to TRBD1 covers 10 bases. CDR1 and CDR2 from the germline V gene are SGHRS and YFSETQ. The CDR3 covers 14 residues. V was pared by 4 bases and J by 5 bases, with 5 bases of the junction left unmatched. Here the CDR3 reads CASSPGTGVETQYF. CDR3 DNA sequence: TGCGCCAGCAGCCCCGGGACAGGGGTGGAGACCCAGTACTTC. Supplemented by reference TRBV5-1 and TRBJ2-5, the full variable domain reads KAGVTQTPRYLIKTRGQQVTLSCSPISGHRSVSWYQQTPGQGLQFLFEYFSETQRNKGNFPGRFSGRQFSNSRSEMNVSTLELGDSALYLCASSPGTGVETQYFGPGTRLLVL.

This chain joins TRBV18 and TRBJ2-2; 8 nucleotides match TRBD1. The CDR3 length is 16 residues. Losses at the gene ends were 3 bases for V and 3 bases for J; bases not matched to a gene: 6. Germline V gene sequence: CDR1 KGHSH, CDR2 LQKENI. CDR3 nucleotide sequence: TGTGCCAGCTCACCTGCGACAGGGGTGGACACCGGGGAGCTGTTTTTT. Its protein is CASSPATGVDTGELFF.

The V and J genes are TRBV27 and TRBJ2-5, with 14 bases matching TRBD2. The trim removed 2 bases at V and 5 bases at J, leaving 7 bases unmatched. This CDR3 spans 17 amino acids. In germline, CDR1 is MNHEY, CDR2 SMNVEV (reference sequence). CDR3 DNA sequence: TGTGCCAGCAGTTTACCCGGACTAGCGGGAGGACACGAGACCCAGTACTTC. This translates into CASSLPGLAGGHETQYF.

This CDR3 is CARRLRWDEQFF. The CDR3 coding sequence is TGTGCCAGAAGACTACGTTGGGATGAGCAGTTCTTC. This chain joins TRBV14 and TRBJ2-1; TRBD2 might be the D (5 bases). V dropped 9 bases and J dropped 8 bases, with 14 bases sitting between them. The V gene's germline CDR1 is SGHDN and CDR2 FVKESK. CDR3 length equals 12 residues.